These 20 T cell receptor beta chains share one sample of origin, sequenced in a study of tumor and adjacent non-tumor tissue in lung cancer. A modified ARM-PCR protocol with three rounds of nested PCR amplified TCRbeta. In TCRdb, the multiplex PCR reads were re-called with MiXCR into one record per CDR3 protein. In the table there are approximately 76,000 distinct CDR3 sequences, around 65% of which are singletons. This sample's RNA came from whole unsorted tissue. The sequencing input was lung tumor tissue. The receptor source for this set is a woman between 70 and 85 years old with non-small cell lung cancer.

Notes on this clonotype: A much larger clone lies a single base off, so this may be a read error. This chain links TRBV5-4 with TRBJ1-6, with D possibly TRBD1 on 5 matching bases. CDR3 length: 12 residues. Trimming removed 9 bases at V and 14 bases at J, with 18 bases between. CDR1 is SGHNT, CDR2 YYREEE, per germline (reference sequence). The CDR3 DNA follows: TGTGCCACCGGGAAGGGAGGGACCGCCCTCCACTTT. It is translated as CATGKGGTALHF.

On this clonotype: A read error may account for a junction end that differs from germline. The J gene is TRBJ2-3, the V gene TRBV20-1; D perhaps matches TRBD2 (6 bases). The CDR3 spans 17 residues. CDR1 is DFQATT, CDR2 SNEGSKA, per germline (reference sequence). In nucleotides, the CDR3 is TGCAGTGCTAGGCAAGAAAGGGACGGAGGGATCACAAATACGCAGTATTTT. Its protein is CSARQERDGGITNTQYF.

In regard to this clonotype: A read error is likely, as this CDR3 ends without the conserved phenylalanine or tryptophan. The rearrangement joins TRBV4-1 to TRBJ2-3, with no clear D. Germline-derived CDR1 and CDR2 are MGHRA and YSYEKL. V lost 5 bases and J 2 bases, leaving 17 bases between the germline ends. The CDR3 length is 16 residues. CDR3: CASSATTCGYTDTQYI. The CDR3 nucleotides are TGCGCCAGCAGCGCGACGACTTGCGGATACACAGATACGCAGTATATT.

With regard to this clonotype: A much larger clone differs from this one at a single base, so this may be a read error. The chain combines TRBV24-1 with TRBJ1-5; no clear D gene. From germline, CDR1 is KGHDR and CDR2 SFDVKD. This CDR3 spans 15 amino acids. The CDR3 DNA is TGTGTCACCAGTGACCCAGCTTATAGCAATCAGCCCCAGCATTTT. This codes for CVTSDPAYSNQPQHF.

Concerning this clonotype: One junction end does not reproduce the germline sequence, and a read error may be involved. This chain joins TRBV6-5 and TRBJ2-3; D gene ambiguous. Germline assignment: CDR1 MNHEY and CDR2 SVGAGI. The CDR3 covers 15 residues. The CDR3 loop reads CANSYSFMNADTQYF. CDR3 nucleotides: TGTGCCAACAGTTACTCGTTTATGAACGCCGATACGCAGTATTTT.

About this clonotype: A much larger clone is a single base away; this may be a read error. The J gene is TRBJ1-3, the V gene TRBV5-4; D uncertain. Per germline, CDR1 SGHNT and CDR2 YYREEE (reference sequence). The CDR3 length is 14 residues. The CDR3 loop reads CASSLIGSGYTIYF. Written as DNA, the CDR3 is TGTGCCAGCAGCTTAATAGGCTCTGGATACACCATATATTTT.

In nucleotides, the CDR3 is TGCGCCAGCAGCTTGCGGGGGGTGGAATTAGAGCAGTTCTTC. This translates into CASSLRGVELEQFF. The V call is TRBV5-1, the J call TRBJ2-1; 7 bases are shared with TRBD2. Trimming at V came to 1 base and at J to 10 bases, leaving 8 bases not matched to a gene. CDR1 SGHRS and CDR2 YFSETQ come from the germline V gene. This CDR3 region has 14 residues.

The rearrangement uses TRBV11-3 and TRBJ2-2; a possible D gene is TRBD2 (7 bases). Looked up from germline, CDR1 is SGHNT and CDR2 is YENEEA. Between the trimmed V and J ends, which lost 4 bases and 9 bases, there was a span of 12 bases. The CDR3 length is 13 residues. This chain's CDR3 is CASSWGGFRELFF. The CDR3 DNA sequence: TGTGCCAGCAGCTGGGGGGGCTTCAGGGAGCTGTTTTTT.

This clonotype appeared once. The germline gene is not matched at one end of the junction; a read error may be the cause. The chain uses TRBV6-1 and TRBJ2-7, with 7 bases aligning to TRBD1. CDR1 and CDR2 (germline): MNHNS, SASEGT. The CDR3 spans 15 residues. The CDR3 loop reads CASGAPTGIPYEQYF. The DNA of the CDR3 is TGCGCCAGCGGTGCCCCGACAGGGATCCCCTACGAGCAGTACTTC.

The genes are TRBV4-1 and TRBJ2-7; TRBD1 matches at 9 bases. After removal of 1 base from V and 9 bases from J, the junction contained 13 bases not matched to a gene. This CDR3 region has 16 residues. Germline CDR1 MGHRA, CDR2 YSYEKL. The CDR3 region has the DNA TGCGCCAGCAGCCAAGTATTGGGACAGGGAGTCGCCGTGCAGTACTTC. Translated: CASSQVLGQGVAVQYF.

This clonotype was counted a few times. The chain recombines TRBV5-1 with TRBJ2-3; TRBD2 aligns across 8 bases. Per germline, CDR1 SGHRS and CDR2 YFSETQ. V gave up 0 bases and J gave up 4 bases; unmatched junction bases: 7. The CDR3 totals 16 residues. The CDR3 nucleotides are TGCGCCAGCAGCTTGGCCGAAAGCGGGAGATCAGATACGCAGTATTTT. This translates into CASSLAESGRSDTQYF.

The genes are TRBV20-1 and TRBJ1-5; D is uncertain. The germline V gene encodes CDR1 DFQATT and CDR2 SNEGSKA (reference sequence). Trimming left V 4 bases short and J 5 bases short, with 9 bases between. The CDR3 consists of 12 residues. CDR3 residues: CSATRDYQPQHF. The CDR3, as DNA: TGCAGTGCTACCAGAGATTATCAGCCCCAGCATTTT.

This chain's CDR3 is CSAVGSCYGYTF. CDR3 nucleotides: TGCAGCGCTGTGGGGTCGTGTTACGGCTACACCTTC. The genes are TRBV29-1 and TRBJ1-2; D remains ambiguous. Germline CDR1 reads SQVTM; CDR2 reads ANQGSEA. The V gene lost 7 bases and the J gene lost 8 bases, with 17 bases spanning the gap. The CDR3 contains 12 residues.

With respect to this clonotype: One end of the junction fails to match germline, which may point to a read error. The chain recombines TRBV10-1 with TRBJ2-1; 11 nucleotides agree with TRBD2. Per germline, CDR1 WNHNN and CDR2 SYGVQD (reference sequence). The CDR3 is 16 amino acids. DNA of the CDR3: TGCGCCAGCAGTGAGTCTACTAGCGGGAGCTACAGTGAGCAGTTCTTC. Encoded protein: CASSESTSGSYSEQFF.

Note on this clonotype: A much larger clone sits a single nucleotide away, making a read error possible. The rearrangement uses TRBV20-1 and TRBJ1-6; TRBD1 is a possible D gene (5 bases). Germline V gene lookup returns CDR1 DFQATT and CDR2 SNEGSKA (reference sequence). This CDR3 region has 12 residues. With 6 bases removed from V and 8 bases from J, the gap between germline ends came to 11 bases. CDR3: CSAGRGDSPLHF. The CDR3 nucleotides are TGCAGTGCCGGTCGGGGGGATTCACCCCTCCACTTT.

This sequence joins TRBV11-3 and TRBJ2-1; possible D gene TRBD2, 6 bases. The CDR3 has 16 amino acids. The germline V gene has CDR1 SGHNT and CDR2 YENEEA. V was trimmed by 4 bases and J by 5 bases, leaving 18 bases between them. In nucleotides, the CDR3 is TGTGCCAGCAGCTCCCTATGCGGGATCGGCGACAATGAGCAGTTCTTC. Protein: CASSSLCGIGDNEQFF.

The gene calls are TRBV4-1 and TRBJ1-2; no reliable D call. In germline, CDR1 is MGHRA, CDR2 YSYEKL. The CDR3 loop spans 14 amino acids. V lost 3 bases, J lost 3 bases, and 11 bases lay in between. The CDR3 spells CASSHDVRDYGYTF. The CDR3 coding sequence is TGCGCCAGCAGCCATGATGTCCGAGACTATGGCTACACCTTC.

A note on this clonotype: A much larger clone sits a single nucleotide away, making a read error possible. The V call is TRBV5-1, the J call TRBJ1-6, with a weak D call TRBD1 (5 bases). With 4 bases removed from V and 5 bases from J, the gap between germline ends came to 13 bases. Germline V gene data show CDR1 as SGHRS and CDR2 as YFSETQ. The CDR3 consists of 15 residues. CDR3 DNA sequence: TGCGCCAGCAGCATACAGGACTTAGATAATTCACCCCTCCACTTT. Protein sequence: CASSIQDLDNSPLHF.

Regarding this clonotype: Being one base from a much bigger clone, this may be a read error. The CDR3 protein is CSVDYGEGNTGELFF. The CDR3 nucleotides read TGCAGCGTTGATTATGGGGAAGGGAACACCGGGGAGCTGTTTTTT. The chain combines TRBV29-1 with TRBJ2-2; D not resolved. V was cut by 3 bases and J by 1 base, with 12 bases left in between. The CDR3 is 15 amino acids. Germline V gene lookup returns CDR1 SQVTM and CDR2 ANQGSEA.

Comments on this clonotype: This may be a read error, as it is one base from a much larger clone. V and J are TRBV28 and TRBJ1-2; D not certain. From germline, CDR1 is MDHEN and CDR2 SYDVKM. The CDR3 is 14 residues long. The CDR3 coding sequence is TGTGCCAACAGTTTCGAGGGCGTTGGCTATGGCTACACCTTC. Protein: CANSFEGVGYGYTF.